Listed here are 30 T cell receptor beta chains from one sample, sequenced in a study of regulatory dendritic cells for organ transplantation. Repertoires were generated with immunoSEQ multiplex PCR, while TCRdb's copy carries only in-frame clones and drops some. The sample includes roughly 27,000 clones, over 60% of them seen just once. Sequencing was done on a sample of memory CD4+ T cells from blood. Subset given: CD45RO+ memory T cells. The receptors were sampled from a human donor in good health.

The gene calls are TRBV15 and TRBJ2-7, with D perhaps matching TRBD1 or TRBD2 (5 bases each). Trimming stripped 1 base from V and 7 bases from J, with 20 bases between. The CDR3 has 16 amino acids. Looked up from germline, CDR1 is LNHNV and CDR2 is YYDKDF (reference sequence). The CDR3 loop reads CATSRGGSATFLEQYF. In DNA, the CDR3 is TGTGCCACCAGCAGAGGGGGGTCAGCTACCTTCCTTGAGCAGTACTTC.

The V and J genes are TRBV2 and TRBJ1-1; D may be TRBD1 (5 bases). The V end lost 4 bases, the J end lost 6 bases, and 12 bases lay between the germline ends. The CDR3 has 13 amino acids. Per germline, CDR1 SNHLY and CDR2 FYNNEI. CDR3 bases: TGTGCCAGCAGTGGTTGGGGCGGCCCTGAAGCTTTCTTT. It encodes CASSGWGGPEAFF.

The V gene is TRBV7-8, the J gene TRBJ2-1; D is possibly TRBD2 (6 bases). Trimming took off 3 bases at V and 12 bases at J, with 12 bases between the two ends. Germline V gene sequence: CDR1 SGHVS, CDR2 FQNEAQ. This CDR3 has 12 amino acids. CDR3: CASSFAEGGQFF. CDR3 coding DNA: TGTGCCAGCAGCTTCGCCGAGGGAGGGCAGTTCTTC. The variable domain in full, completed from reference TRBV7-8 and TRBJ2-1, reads GAGVSQSPRYKVAKRGQDVALRCDPISGHVSLFWYQQALGQGPEFLTYFQNEAQLDKSGLPSDRFFAERPEGSVSTLKIQRTQQEDSAVYLCASSFAEGGQFFGPGTRLTVL.

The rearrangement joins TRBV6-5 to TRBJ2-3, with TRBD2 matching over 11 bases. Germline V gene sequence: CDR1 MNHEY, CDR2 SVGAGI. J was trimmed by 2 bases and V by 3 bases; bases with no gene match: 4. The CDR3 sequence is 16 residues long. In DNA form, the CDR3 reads TGTGCCAGCAGTTATGGACTAGCGGGCATCACAGATACGCAGTATTTT. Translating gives CASSYGLAGITDTQYF.

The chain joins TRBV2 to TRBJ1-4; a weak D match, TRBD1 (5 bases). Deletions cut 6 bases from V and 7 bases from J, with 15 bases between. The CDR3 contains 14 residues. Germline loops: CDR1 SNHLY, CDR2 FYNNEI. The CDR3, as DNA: TGTGCCAGCAGCCAGGGAGGGCAAGGTGAAAAACTGTTTTTT. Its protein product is CASSQGGQGEKLFF.

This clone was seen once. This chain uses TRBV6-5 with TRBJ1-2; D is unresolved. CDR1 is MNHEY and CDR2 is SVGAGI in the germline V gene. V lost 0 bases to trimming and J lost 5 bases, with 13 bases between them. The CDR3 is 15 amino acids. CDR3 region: CASSYSGISDYGYTF. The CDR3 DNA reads TGTGCCAGCAGTTACTCCGGAATTTCAGATTATGGCTACACCTTC.

CDR3 loop: CASSQLQPQAFSSGNTIYF. In DNA form, the CDR3 reads TGTGCCAGCAGCCAACTACAACCTCAAGCGTTCTCCTCTGGAAACACCATATATTTT. This chain connects TRBV7-6 to TRBJ1-3; D is uncertain. The CDR3 totals 19 residues. Looked up from germline, CDR1 is SGHVS and CDR2 is FNYEAQ. V lost 5 bases to trimming and J lost 0 bases, with 23 bases between them.

DNA of the CDR3: TGCAGCGTCGGGACAGTATACGAGCAGTACTTC. This codes for CSVGTVYEQYF. The chain joins TRBV29-1 to TRBJ2-7; 7 bases fit TRBD1. The CDR3 runs to 11 residues. Germline CDR1 reads SQVTM; CDR2 reads ANQGSEA. V lost 6 bases to trimming and J lost 4 bases; unmatched junction nucleotides: 3.

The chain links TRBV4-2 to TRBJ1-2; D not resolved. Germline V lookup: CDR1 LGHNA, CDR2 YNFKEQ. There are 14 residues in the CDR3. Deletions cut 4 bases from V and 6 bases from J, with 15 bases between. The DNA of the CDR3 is TGTGCCAGCAGCCCCAACGGGCAGCAGGATGGCTACACCTTC. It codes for CASSPNGQQDGYTF.

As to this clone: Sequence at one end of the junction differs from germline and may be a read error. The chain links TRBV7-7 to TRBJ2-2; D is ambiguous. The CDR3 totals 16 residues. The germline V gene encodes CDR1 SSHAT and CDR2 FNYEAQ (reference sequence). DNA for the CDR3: TGTGCTAGCAGCTTAGTGGGTAGCCCCAACACCGGGGAGCTGTTTTTT. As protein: CASSLVGSPNTGELFF.

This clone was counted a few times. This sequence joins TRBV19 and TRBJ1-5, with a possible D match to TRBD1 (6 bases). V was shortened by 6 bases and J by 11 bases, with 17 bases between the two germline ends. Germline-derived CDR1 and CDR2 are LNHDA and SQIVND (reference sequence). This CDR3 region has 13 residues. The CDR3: CASSFSGGGTQHF. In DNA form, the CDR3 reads TGTGCCAGTAGCTTCTCAGGTGGGGGCACCCAGCATTTT.

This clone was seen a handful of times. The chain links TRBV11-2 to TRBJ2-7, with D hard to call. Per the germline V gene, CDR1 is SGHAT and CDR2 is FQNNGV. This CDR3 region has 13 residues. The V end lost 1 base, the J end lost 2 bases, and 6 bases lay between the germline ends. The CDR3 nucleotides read TGTGCCAGCAGCTTAGGAGGCACCTACGAGCAGTACTTC. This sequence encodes CASSLGGTYEQYF.

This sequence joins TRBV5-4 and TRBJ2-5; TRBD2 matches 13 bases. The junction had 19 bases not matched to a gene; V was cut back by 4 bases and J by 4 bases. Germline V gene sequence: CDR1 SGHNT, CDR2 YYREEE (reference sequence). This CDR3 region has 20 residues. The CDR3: CASSPSQLAGGARGRETQYF. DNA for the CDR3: TGTGCCAGCAGCCCGTCCCAACTAGCGGGAGGGGCTAGGGGGAGAGAGACCCAGTACTTC.

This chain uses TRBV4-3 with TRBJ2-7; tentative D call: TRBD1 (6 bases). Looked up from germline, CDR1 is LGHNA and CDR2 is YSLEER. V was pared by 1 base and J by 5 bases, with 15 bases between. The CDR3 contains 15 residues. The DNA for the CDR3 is TGCGCCAGCAGCCAAGTAGGAGCAGGGGAACACGAGCAGTACTTC. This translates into CASSQVGAGEHEQYF.

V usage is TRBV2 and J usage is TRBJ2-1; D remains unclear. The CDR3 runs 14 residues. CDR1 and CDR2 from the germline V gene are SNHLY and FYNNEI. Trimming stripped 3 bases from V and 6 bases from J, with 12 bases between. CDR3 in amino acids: CASSDSWPGNEQFF. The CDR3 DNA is TGTGCCAGCAGTGACTCCTGGCCAGGCAATGAGCAGTTCTTC.

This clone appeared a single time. This chain's CDR3 is CASSGLFTGAQPQHF. The CDR3 DNA reads as TGTGCCAGCAGTGGACTATTCACAGGGGCTCAGCCCCAGCATTTT. V is TRBV6-1 and J is TRBJ1-5; TRBD1 aligns across 7 bases. Germline V gene data show CDR1 as MNHNS and CDR2 as SASEGT. The ends lost 4 bases at V and 6 bases at J; junction bases unmatched: 9. The CDR3 runs to 15 residues.

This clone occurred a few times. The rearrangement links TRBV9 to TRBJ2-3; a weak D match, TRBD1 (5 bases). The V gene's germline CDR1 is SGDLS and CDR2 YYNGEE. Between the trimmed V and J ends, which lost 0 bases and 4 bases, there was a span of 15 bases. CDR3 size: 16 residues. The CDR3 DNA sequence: TGTGCCAGCAGCGTAGAGGGGCACACAAGACCAGATACGCAGTATTTT. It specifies CASSVEGHTRPDTQYF.

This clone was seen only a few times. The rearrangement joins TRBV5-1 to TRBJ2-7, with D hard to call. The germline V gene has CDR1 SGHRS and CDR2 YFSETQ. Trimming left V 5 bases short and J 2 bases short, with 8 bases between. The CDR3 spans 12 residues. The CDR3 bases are TGCGCCAGCAGTCGCAGTACCTACGAGCAGTACTTC. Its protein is CASSRSTYEQYF. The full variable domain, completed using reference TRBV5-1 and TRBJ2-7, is KAGVTQTPRYLIKTRGQQVTLSCSPISGHRSVSWYQQTPGQGLQFLFEYFSETQRNKGNFPGRFSGRQFSNSRSEMNVSTLELGDSALYLCASSRSTYEQYFGPGTRLTVT.

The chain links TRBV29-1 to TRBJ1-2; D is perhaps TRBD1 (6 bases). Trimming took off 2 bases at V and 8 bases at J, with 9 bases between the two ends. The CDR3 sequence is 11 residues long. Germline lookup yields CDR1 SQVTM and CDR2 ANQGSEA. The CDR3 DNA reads TGCAGCGTTGAATCTAGGGGGGGCTACACCTTC. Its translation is CSVESRGGYTF.

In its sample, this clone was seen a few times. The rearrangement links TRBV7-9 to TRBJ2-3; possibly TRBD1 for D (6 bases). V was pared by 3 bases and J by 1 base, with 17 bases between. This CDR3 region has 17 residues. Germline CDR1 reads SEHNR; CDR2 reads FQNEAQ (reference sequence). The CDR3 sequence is CASSFGRAGARTDTQYF. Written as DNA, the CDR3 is TGTGCCAGCAGCTTCGGAAGGGCAGGGGCCCGCACAGATACGCAGTATTTT. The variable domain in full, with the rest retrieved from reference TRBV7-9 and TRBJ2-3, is DTGVSQNPRHKITKRGQNVTFRCDPISEHNRLYWYRQTLGQGPEFLTYFQNEAQLEKSRLLSDRFSAERPKGSFSTLEIQRTEQGDSAMYLCASSFGRAGARTDTQYFGPGTRLTVL.

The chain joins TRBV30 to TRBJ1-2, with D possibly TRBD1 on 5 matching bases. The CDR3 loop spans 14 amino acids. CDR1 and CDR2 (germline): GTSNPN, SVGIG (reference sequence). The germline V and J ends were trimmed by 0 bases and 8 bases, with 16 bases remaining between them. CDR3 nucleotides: TGTGCCTGGAGTGTGGGGGGAGGGATGAGCGGCTACACCTTC. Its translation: CAWSVGGGMSGYTF.

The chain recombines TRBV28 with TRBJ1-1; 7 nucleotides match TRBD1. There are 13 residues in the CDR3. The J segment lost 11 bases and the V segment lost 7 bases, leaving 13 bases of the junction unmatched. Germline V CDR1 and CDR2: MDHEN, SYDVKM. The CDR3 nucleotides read TGTGCCAGCACCAGCGATAGGGGGCCTCAGGCTTTCTTT. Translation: CASTSDRGPQAFF. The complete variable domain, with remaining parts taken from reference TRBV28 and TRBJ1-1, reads DVKVTQSSRYLVKRTGEKVFLECVQDMDHENMFWYRQDPGLGLRLIYFSYDVKMKEKGDIPEGYSVSREKKERFSLILESASTNQTSMYLCASTSDRGPQAFFGQGTRLTVV.

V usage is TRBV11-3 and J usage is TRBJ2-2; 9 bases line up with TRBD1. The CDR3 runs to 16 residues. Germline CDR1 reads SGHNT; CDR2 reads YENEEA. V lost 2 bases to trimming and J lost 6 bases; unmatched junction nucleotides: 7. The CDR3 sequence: CASSLRRDRAAGELFF. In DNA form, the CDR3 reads TGTGCCAGCAGCTTAAGGCGGGACAGGGCGGCCGGGGAGCTGTTTTTT.

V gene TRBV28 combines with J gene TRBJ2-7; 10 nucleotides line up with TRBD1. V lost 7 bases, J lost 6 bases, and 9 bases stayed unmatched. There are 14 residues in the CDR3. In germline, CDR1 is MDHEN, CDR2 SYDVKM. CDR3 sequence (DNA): TGTGCCAGCACCTCTCCGGGACAGGGGACCGAGCAGTACTTC. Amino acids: CASTSPGQGTEQYF.

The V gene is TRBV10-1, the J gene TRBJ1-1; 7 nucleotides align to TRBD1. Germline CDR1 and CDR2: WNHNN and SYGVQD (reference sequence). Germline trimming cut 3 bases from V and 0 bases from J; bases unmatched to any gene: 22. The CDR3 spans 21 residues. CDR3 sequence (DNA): TGCGCCAGCAGTGACTCCTCCGGGACAGACCGGGAGGGCTACATGAACACTGAAGCTTTCTTT. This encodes CASSDSSGTDREGYMNTEAFF.

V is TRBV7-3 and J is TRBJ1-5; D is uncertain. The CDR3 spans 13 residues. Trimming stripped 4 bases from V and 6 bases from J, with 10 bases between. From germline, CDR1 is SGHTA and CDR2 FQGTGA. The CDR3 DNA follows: TGTGCCAGCAGCTCGAGCGCGGGTCAGCCCCAGCATTTT. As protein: CASSSSAGQPQHF.

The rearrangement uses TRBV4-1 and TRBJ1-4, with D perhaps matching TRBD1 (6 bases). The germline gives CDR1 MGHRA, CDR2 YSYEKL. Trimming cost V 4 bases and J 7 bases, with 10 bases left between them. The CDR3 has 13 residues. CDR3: CASSPGVAEKLFF. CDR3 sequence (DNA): TGCGCCAGCAGCCCAGGGGTTGCTGAAAAACTGTTTTTT.

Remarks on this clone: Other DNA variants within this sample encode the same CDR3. CDR3 in DNA: TGTGCCAGCATGTCGAGGACGAGCAATCAGCCCCAGCATTTT. It specifies CASMSRTSNQPQHF. This chain links TRBV2 with TRBJ1-5, with D unclear. CDR1 and CDR2 from the germline V gene are SNHLY and FYNNEI. V lost 7 bases and J lost 1, with 11 bases in between. CDR3 size: 14 residues.

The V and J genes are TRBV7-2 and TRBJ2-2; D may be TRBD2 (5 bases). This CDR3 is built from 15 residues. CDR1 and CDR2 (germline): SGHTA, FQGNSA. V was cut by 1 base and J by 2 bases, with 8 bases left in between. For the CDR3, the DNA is TGTGCCAGCAGCTTAGTTCCGGGAAACACCGGGGAGCTGTTTTTT. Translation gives CASSLVPGNTGELFF.

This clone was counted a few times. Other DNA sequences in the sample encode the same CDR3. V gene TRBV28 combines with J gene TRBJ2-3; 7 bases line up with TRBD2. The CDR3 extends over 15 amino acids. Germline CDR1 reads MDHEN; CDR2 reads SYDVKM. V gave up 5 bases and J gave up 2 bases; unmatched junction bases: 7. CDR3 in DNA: TGTGCCAGCAGTCTTCCTAGCGGCCTCACAGATACGCAGTATTTT. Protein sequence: CASSLPSGLTDTQYF.